Below, 12 T cell receptor beta chains from the same sample are listed, as sequenced in a study of T cell changes during pregnancy in multiple sclerosis. Only in-frame clones appear in the TCRdb table, and some are missing; sequencing was by immunoSEQ multiplex PCR. The sample yields 43,000 or so clones, 85% to 90% seen once. The starting material was peripheral blood, obtained in the first trimester of pregnancy. All receptors derive from a female donor with multiple sclerosis, enrolled in a pregnancy study.

CDR3 nucleotide sequence: TGCGCCAGCAGCTCCCCTCAAGAGCGCAGATTCTATGGCTACACCTTC. Its translation: CASSSPQERRFYGYTF. The rearrangement uses TRBV4-1 and TRBJ1-2, with D uncertain. This CDR3 spans 16 amino acids. The ends were cut back, 5 bases at V and 4 bases at J, with 20 bases in the middle. Germline CDR1 and CDR2: MGHRA and YSYEKL.

The V call is TRBV5-1, the J call TRBJ2-2, with 13 bases identical to TRBD2. J lost 2 bases, V lost 4 bases, and 5 bases had no gene match. The germline gives CDR1 SGHRS, CDR2 YFSETQ. The CDR3 length is 17 residues. The CDR3 loop reads CASSLTSGGTNTGELFF. CDR3 sequence (DNA): TGCGCCAGCAGCCTGACTAGCGGGGGGACCAACACCGGGGAGCTGTTTTTT. The full variable domain, with the rest looked up from reference TRBV5-1 and TRBJ2-2, is KAGVTQTPRYLIKTRGQQVTLSCSPISGHRSVSWYQQTPGQGLQFLFEYFSETQRNKGNFPGRFSGRQFSNSRSEMNVSTLELGDSALYLCASSLTSGGTNTGELFFGEGSRLTVL.

This rearrangement joins TRBV7-9 to TRBJ2-2, with 10 bases fitting TRBD2. With V trimmed by 5 bases and J by 4 bases, 13 bases remained unmatched. The CDR3 loop spans 18 amino acids. Germline assignment: CDR1 SEHNR and CDR2 FQNEAQ (reference sequence). Here the CDR3 DNA reads TGTGCCAGCAGCGCGGCTAGCGGGGGCTTCTGGGGCACCGGGGAGCTGTTTTTT. Its translation is CASSAASGGFWGTGELFF.

CDR3 sequence: CASNDPGQGVEQYF. The CDR3 nucleotides are TGTGCCAGCAACGATCCGGGACAGGGCGTCGAGCAGTACTTC. The chain has TRBV28 and TRBJ2-7; 9 positions match TRBD1. The V gene end was trimmed by 7 bases and the J gene end by 6 bases; junction bases not matched to a gene: 10. CDR1 and CDR2 from the germline V gene are MDHEN and SYDVKM. The CDR3 loop spans 14 amino acids.

V and J are TRBV6-6 and TRBJ1-1; D not certain. The CDR3 contains 16 residues. Germline loops: CDR1 MNHNY, CDR2 SVGAGI (reference sequence). Trimming took 2 bases from V and 0 from J, leaving 13 bases between them. CDR3 protein: CASSYVGGSMNTEAFF. The CDR3 DNA sequence: TGTGCCAGCAGTTACGTAGGCGGCAGCATGAACACTGAAGCTTTCTTT.

The chain has TRBV5-1 and TRBJ2-1; 7 positions agree with TRBD1. Germline loops: CDR1 SGHRS, CDR2 YFSETQ. Trimming at V came to 0 bases and at J to 3 bases, leaving 6 bases not matched to a gene. This CDR3 is built from 16 residues. The CDR3: CASSLATGVLYNEQFF. The DNA for the CDR3 is TGCGCCAGCAGCTTGGCAACAGGGGTACTCTACAATGAGCAGTTCTTC. The complete variable domain, with remaining parts taken from reference TRBV5-1 and TRBJ2-1, reads KAGVTQTPRYLIKTRGQQVTLSCSPISGHRSVSWYQQTPGQGLQFLFEYFSETQRNKGNFPGRFSGRQFSNSRSEMNVSTLELGDSALYLCASSLATGVLYNEQFFGPGTRLTVL.

This chain joins TRBV6-5 and TRBJ2-7; TRBD1 is a possible D gene (6 bases). From germline, CDR1 is MNHEY and CDR2 SVGAGI. Trimming stripped 0 bases from V and 1 base from J, with 10 bases between. This CDR3 has 15 residues. The CDR3 region is CASSYSGTTSYEQYF. The CDR3, as DNA: TGTGCCAGCAGTTACTCCGGGACAACTTCCTACGAGCAGTACTTC.

The rearrangement uses TRBV18 and TRBJ2-2; unclear D gene. The CDR3 consists of 13 residues. Germline CDR1 is KGHSH and CDR2 is LQKENI. V lost 6 bases, J lost 1 base, and 6 bases lay in between. The CDR3 loop is CASSAGNTGELFF. DNA for the CDR3: TGTGCCAGCTCCGCAGGGAACACCGGGGAGCTGTTTTTT.

The chain joins TRBV7-9 to TRBJ1-2; 7 bases are shared with TRBD1. The CDR3 loop spans 14 amino acids. Per germline, CDR1 SEHNR and CDR2 FQNEAQ (reference sequence). V shed 5 bases and J 1 base; nucleotides not matched to a gene: 4. The CDR3 sequence: CASSQGVDNYGYTF. Written as DNA, the CDR3 is TGTGCCAGCAGCCAGGGGGTTGATAACTATGGCTACACCTTC.

This clone was detected a few times. The genes are TRBV4-1 and TRBJ1-6; D not resolved. The V end lost 4 bases, the J end lost 7 bases, and 14 bases lay between the germline ends. Per the germline V gene, CDR1 is MGHRA and CDR2 is YSYEKL. The CDR3 consists of 15 residues. The CDR3: CASSRSDRGNSPLHF. CDR3 bases: TGCGCCAGCAGCCGAAGTGATAGAGGCAATTCACCCCTCCACTTT.

This rearrangement joins TRBV7-2 to TRBJ2-5; maybe TRBD1 (5 bases). Trimming left V 2 bases short and J 3 bases short, with 10 bases between. Germline V gives CDR1 SGHTA, CDR2 FQGNSA. CDR3 length: 14 residues. The CDR3 reads CASSLLTREETQYF. DNA for the CDR3: TGTGCCAGCAGCTTACTCACCAGGGAAGAGACCCAGTACTTC.

V usage is TRBV4-2 and J usage is TRBJ2-7, with D unresolved. The V gene lost 1 base and the J gene lost 3 bases, with 4 bases spanning the gap. CDR1 is LGHNA and CDR2 is YNFKEQ in the germline V gene. This CDR3 is built from 12 residues. The CDR3 reads CASSQAGYEQYF. In nucleotides, the CDR3 is TGTGCCAGCAGCCAAGCCGGCTACGAGCAGTACTTC.